This TCR beta chain was observed in a study of shared T cell receptors in the human thymus. Data came from immunoSEQ multiplex PCR; TCRdb stores just in-frame clones and leaves some out. The table includes roughly 500,000 clones, about 80% detected once. Germline lookup yields CDR1 SGHAT and CDR2 FQNNGV. CDR3 length equals 16 residues. The V end lost 0 bases, the J end lost 5 bases, and 14 bases lay between the germline ends. In addition, the sample was reused for a study of human thymus T cells. That study adds: Healthy Finnish infants undergoing corrective surgery for congenital heart defects provided the donor material. Resections were taken during corrective heart surgery, and the thymus tissue came from these. V and J gene usage appeared biased in thymic and blood repertoires. Unrelated individuals had highly overlapping thymic repertoires, as reported in related research.

This rearrangement joins TRBV11-2 to TRBJ1-5; tentatively, D is TRBD1 (5 bases). The sample comprised thymocytes. The TCR originated in a boy under two years old with a congenital heart defect. CDR3 region: CASSLDPRRVHQPQHF. CDR3 sequence (DNA): TGTGCCAGCAGCTTAGACCCCCGCAGGGTCCATCAGCCCCAGCATTTT.